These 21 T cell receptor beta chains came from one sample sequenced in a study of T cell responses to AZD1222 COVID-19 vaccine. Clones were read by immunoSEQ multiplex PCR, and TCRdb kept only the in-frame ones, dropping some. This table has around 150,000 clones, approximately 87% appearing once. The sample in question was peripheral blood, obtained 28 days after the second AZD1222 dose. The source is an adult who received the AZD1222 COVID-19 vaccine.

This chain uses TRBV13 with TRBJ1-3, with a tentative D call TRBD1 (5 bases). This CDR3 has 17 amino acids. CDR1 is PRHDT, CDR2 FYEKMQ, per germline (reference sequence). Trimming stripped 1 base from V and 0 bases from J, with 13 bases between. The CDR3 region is CASSLVRGISSGNTIYF. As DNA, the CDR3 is TGTGCCAGCAGCTTAGTTCGGGGGATAAGCTCTGGAAACACCATATATTTT.

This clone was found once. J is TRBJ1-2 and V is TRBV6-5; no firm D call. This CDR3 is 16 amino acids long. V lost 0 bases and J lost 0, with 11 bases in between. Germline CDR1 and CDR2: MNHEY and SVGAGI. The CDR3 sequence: CASSYSMSITNYGYTF. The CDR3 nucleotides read TGTGCCAGCAGTTACTCGATGAGTATCACTAACTATGGCTACACCTTC.

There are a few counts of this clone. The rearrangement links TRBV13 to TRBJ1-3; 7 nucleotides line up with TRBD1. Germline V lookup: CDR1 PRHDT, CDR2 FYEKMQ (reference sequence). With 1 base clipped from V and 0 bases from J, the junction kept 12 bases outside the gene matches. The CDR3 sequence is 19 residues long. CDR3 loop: CASSLVGTDQGTSGNTIYF. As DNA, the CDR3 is TGTGCCAGCAGCTTAGTTGGGACAGATCAGGGGACCTCTGGAAACACCATATATTTT.

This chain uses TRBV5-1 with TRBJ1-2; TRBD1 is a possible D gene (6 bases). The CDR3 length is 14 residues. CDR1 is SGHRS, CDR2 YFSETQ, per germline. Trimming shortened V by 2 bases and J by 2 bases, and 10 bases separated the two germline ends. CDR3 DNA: TGCGCCAGCAGCTTCTCCGGGACAAACTATGGCTACACCTTC. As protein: CASSFSGTNYGYTF. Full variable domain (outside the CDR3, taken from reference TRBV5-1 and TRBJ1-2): KAGVTQTPRYLIKTRGQQVTLSCSPISGHRSVSWYQQTPGQGLQFLFEYFSETQRNKGNFPGRFSGRQFSNSRSEMNVSTLELGDSALYLCASSFSGTNYGYTFGSGTRLTVV.

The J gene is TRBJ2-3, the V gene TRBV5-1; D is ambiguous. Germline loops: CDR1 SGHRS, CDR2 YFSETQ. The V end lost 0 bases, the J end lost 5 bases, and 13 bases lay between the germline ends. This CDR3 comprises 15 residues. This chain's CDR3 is CASSLVKVGVDTQYF. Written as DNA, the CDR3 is TGCGCCAGCAGCTTGGTCAAAGTTGGTGTAGATACGCAGTATTTT.

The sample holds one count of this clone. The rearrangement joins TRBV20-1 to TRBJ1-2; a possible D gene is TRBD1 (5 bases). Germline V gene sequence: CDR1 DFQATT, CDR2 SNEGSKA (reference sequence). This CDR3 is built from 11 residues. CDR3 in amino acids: CTTPGDGGYTF. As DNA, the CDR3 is TGCACCACCCCCGGGGACGGCGGCTACACCTTC.

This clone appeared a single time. The CDR3, as DNA: TGTGCCAGCAGCTTACGTACAGGCAGAACCACAGATACGCAGTATTTT. Amino acid sequence: CASSLRTGRTTDTQYF. The V call is TRBV7-9, the J call TRBJ2-3, with TRBD1 as a possible D gene (5 bases). The CDR3 totals 16 residues. CDR1 and CDR2 from the germline V gene are SEHNR and FQNEAQ (reference sequence). Trimming took off 2 bases at V and 2 bases at J, with 14 bases between the two ends.

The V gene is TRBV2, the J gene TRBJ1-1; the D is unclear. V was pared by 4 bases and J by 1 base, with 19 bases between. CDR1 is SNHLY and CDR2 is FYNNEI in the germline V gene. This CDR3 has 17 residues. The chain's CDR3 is CASSVGPVRNPNTEAFF. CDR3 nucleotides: TGTGCCAGCAGTGTCGGGCCAGTTCGAAATCCGAACACTGAAGCTTTCTTT.

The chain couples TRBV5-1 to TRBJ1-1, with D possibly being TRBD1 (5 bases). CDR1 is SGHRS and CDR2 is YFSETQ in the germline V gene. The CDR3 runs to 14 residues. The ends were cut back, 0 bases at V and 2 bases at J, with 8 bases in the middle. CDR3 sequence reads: CASSLVTANTEAFF. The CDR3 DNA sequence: TGCGCCAGCAGCTTGGTGACAGCTAACACTGAAGCTTTCTTT. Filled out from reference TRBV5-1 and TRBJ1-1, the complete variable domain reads KAGVTQTPRYLIKTRGQQVTLSCSPISGHRSVSWYQQTPGQGLQFLFEYFSETQRNKGNFPGRFSGRQFSNSRSEMNVSTLELGDSALYLCASSLVTANTEAFFGQGTRLTVV.

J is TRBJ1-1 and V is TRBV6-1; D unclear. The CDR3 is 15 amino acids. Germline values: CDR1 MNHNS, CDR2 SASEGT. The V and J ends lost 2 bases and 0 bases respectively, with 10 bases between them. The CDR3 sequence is CASSETDYLNTEAFF. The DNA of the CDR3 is TGTGCCAGCAGTGAAACTGACTACTTGAACACTGAAGCTTTCTTT.

This CDR3 is CASSLDGGRYNEQFF. CDR3 coding DNA: TGTGCCAGCAGCTTAGACGGGGGGCGTTACAATGAGCAGTTCTTC. The chain uses TRBV11-3 and TRBJ2-1; a weak D match, TRBD2 (7 bases). The CDR3 loop spans 15 amino acids. V dropped 0 bases and J dropped 4 bases, with 10 bases sitting between them. Germline V CDR1 and CDR2: SGHNT, YENEEA.

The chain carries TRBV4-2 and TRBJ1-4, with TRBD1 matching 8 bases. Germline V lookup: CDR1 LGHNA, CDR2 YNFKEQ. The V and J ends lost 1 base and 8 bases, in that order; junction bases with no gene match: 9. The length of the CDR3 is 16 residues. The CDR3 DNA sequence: TGTGCCAGCAGCCAAGTTAGGGGACAGGTCGAGGAAAAACTGTTTTTT. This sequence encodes CASSQVRGQVEEKLFF.

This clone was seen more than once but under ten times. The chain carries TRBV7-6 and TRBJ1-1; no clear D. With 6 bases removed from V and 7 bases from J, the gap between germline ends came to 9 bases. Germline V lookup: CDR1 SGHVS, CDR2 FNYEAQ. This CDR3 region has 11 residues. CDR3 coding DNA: TGTGCCAGCAGACTGGACGGTGAAGCTTTCTTT. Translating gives CASRLDGEAFF. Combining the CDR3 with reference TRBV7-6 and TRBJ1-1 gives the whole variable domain GAGVSQSPRYKVTKRGQDVALRCDPISGHVSLYWYRQALGQGPEFLTYFNYEAQQDKSGLPNDRFSAERPEGSISTLTIQRTEQRDSAMYRCASRLDGEAFFGQGTRLTVV.

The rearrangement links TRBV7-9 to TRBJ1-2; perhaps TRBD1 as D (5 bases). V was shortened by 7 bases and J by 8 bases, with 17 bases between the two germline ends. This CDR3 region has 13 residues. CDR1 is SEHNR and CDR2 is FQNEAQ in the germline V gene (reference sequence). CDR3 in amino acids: CASTAGPGEGYTF. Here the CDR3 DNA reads TGTGCCAGCACTGCGGGACCGGGGGAAGGCTACACCTTC.

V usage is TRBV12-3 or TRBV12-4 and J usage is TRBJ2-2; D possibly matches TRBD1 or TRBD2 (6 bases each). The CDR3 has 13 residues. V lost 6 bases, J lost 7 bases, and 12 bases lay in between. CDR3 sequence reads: CASRVEGGGELFF. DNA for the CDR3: TGTGCCAGCAGGGTCGAGGGGGGCGGGGAGCTGTTTTTT.

The CDR3 is CASSSEGQVYEQYF. DNA of the CDR3: TGTGCCAGCAGCTCAGAGGGACAGGTCTACGAGCAGTACTTC. The V call is TRBV16, the J call TRBJ2-7, with TRBD1 identical over 8 bases. V lost 5 bases to trimming and J lost 3 bases; unmatched junction nucleotides: 6. Germline lookup yields CDR1 KGHSY and CDR2 FQNENV. The CDR3 extends over 14 amino acids.

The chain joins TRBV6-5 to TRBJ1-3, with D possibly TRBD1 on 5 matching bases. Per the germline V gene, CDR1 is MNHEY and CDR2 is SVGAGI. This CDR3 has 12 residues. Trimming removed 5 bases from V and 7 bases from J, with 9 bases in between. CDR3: CASSNRQNTIYF. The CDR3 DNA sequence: TGTGCCAGCAGTAATCGACAGAACACCATATATTTT.

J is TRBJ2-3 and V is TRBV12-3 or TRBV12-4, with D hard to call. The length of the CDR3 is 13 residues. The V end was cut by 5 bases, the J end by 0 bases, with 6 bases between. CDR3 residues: CASSGQSTDTQYF. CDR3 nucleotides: TGTGCCAGCAGTGGCCAAAGCACAGATACGCAGTATTTT.

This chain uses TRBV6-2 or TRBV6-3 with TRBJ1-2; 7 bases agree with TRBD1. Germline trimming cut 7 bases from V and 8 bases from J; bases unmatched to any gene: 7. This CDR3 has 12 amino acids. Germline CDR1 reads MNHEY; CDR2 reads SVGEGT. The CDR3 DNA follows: TGTGCCAGCAACCCAGGGGGTCACGGCTACACCTTC. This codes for CASNPGGHGYTF.

Here the CDR3 DNA reads TGTGCCAGCAGTTACTCGAGGCTCGCGAGCACTGAAGCTTTCTTT. Translated, it gives CASSYSRLASTEAFF. The chain uses TRBV6-5 and TRBJ1-1; D gene ambiguous. Germline V gene data show CDR1 as MNHEY and CDR2 as SVGAGI. Trimming removed 0 bases from V and 4 bases from J, with 12 bases in between. The CDR3 consists of 15 residues.

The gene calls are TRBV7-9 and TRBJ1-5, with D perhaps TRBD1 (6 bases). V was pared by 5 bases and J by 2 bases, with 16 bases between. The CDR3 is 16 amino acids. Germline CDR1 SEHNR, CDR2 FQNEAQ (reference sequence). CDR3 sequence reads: CASSTPSEGGNQPQHF. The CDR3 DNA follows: TGTGCCAGCAGCACCCCCTCGGAGGGGGGCAATCAGCCCCAGCATTTT.